One sample yielded the 28 T cell receptor beta chains listed below, sequenced in a study of blood T cells in healthy people across ages. A second PCR of 7 to 11 cycles used a sample-barcoded 5' primer and a J-beta primer mix. MiXCR, applied by TCRdb to the 5' RACE reads, yields one record per CDR3 protein. Altogether 850,000 to 1,000,000 distinct CDR3 sequences are present, roughly half being singletons, with the ten largest covering 20% to 25%. Sequences were obtained from blood. Receptor source: a woman in her fifties or sixties in good health.

The J gene is TRBJ1-1, the V gene TRBV11-2; no clear D gene. Per the germline V gene, CDR1 is SGHAT and CDR2 is FQNNGV. Trimming pared 5 bases from V and 3 bases from J, leaving 28 bases between. The CDR3 is 19 residues long. Here the CDR3 reads CASSPAYVSSGEGHTEAFF. CDR3 DNA sequence: TGTGCCAGCAGCCCAGCTTACGTGTCCTCCGGAGAGGGTCACACTGAAGCTTTCTTT.

The chain has TRBV10-3 and TRBJ2-3; a possible D gene is TRBD1 (6 bases). Trimming removed 7 bases at V and 2 bases at J, with 22 bases between. The CDR3 length is 17 residues. CDR1 ENHRY and CDR2 SYGVKD come from the germline V gene. Written as DNA, the CDR3 is TGTGCCATCAAACCCGGGGAGCGGAAGGGGGACACAGATACGCAGTATTTT. Amino acid sequence: CAIKPGERKGDTDTQYF.

Turning to this clonotype: A read error may produce the germline difference seen at one junction end. The chain links TRBV5-1 to TRBJ1-4; D is unclear. Germline CDR1 and CDR2: SGHRS and YFSETQ. This CDR3 comprises 15 residues. This chain's CDR3 is CASSLVGGLNEKLFF. DNA of the CDR3: TGCGCCAGCAGCTTGGTGGGCGGACTTAATGAAAAGCTGTTTTTT. Supplemented by reference TRBV5-1 and TRBJ1-4, the full variable domain reads KAGVTQTPRYLIKTRGQQVTLSCSPISGHRSVSWYQQTPGQGLQFLFEYFSETQRNKGNFPGRFSGRQFSNSRSEMNVSTLELGDSALYLCASSLVGGLNEKLFFGSGTQLSVL.

The rearrangement links TRBV27 to TRBJ2-1; the D gene is possibly TRBD2 (5 bases). The CDR3 has 12 residues. CDR1 MNHEY and CDR2 SMNVEV come from the germline V gene (reference sequence). Trimming took off 8 bases at V and 7 bases at J, with 12 bases between the two ends. The DNA for the CDR3 is TGTGCCAGCCGGGCCTGGGAGAATGAGCAGTTCTTC. Translation gives CASRAWENEQFF.

This clonotype was seen just once. A much larger clone sits a single nucleotide away, making a read error possible. V and J are TRBV29-1 and TRBJ2-3; D may be TRBD1 (5 bases). Germline V CDR1 and CDR2: SQVTM, ANQGSEA. V lost 4 bases and J lost 3, with 11 bases in between. The CDR3 contains 13 residues. This CDR3 reads CSVGRGSTDTQYF. In DNA form, the CDR3 reads TGCAGCGTTGGAAGGGGATCGACAGATACGCAGTATTTT.

In its sample, this clonotype was seen once. The rearrangement uses TRBV12-3 or TRBV12-4 and TRBJ1-5; weak D call: TRBD1 (5 bases). This CDR3 is built from 14 residues. V lost 6 bases and J 5 bases, leaving 14 bases between the germline ends. As DNA, the CDR3 is TGTGCCAGCAGAAATGACAGAACCCATCAGCCCCAGCATTTT. It encodes CASRNDRTHQPQHF.

The gene calls are TRBV28 and TRBJ2-3; D gene uncertain. The CDR3 covers 11 residues. Germline V gives CDR1 MDHEN, CDR2 SYDVKM. Trimming removed 6 bases at V and 6 bases at J, with 7 bases between. CDR3: CASSTWDTQYF. The CDR3 region has the DNA TGTGCCAGCAGCACCTGGGATACGCAGTATTTT.

V and J are TRBV30 and TRBJ1-2, with D tentatively TRBD1 (6 bases). This CDR3 has 14 amino acids. Germline V gene lookup returns CDR1 GTSNPN and CDR2 SVGIG (reference sequence). V lost 3 bases and J 2 bases, leaving 13 bases between the germline ends. CDR3 sequence reads: CAWRIPDRNYGYTF. The CDR3 nucleotides are TGTGCCTGGAGGATCCCGGACAGAAACTATGGCTACACCTTC.

This chain links TRBV7-3 with TRBJ2-5, with D perhaps TRBD1 (5 bases). In germline, CDR1 is SGHTA, CDR2 FQGTGA. This CDR3 has 15 amino acids. Trimming took off 4 bases at V and 5 bases at J, with 17 bases between the two ends. CDR3: CASSWRQPTRETQYF. The CDR3 DNA follows: TGTGCCAGCAGCTGGCGACAGCCCACGAGGGAGACCCAGTACTTC.

The rearrangement links TRBV6-4 to TRBJ2-5, with D maybe TRBD1 (6 bases). V lost 9 bases and J 4 bases, leaving 6 bases between the germline ends. Germline V gives CDR1 MRHNA, CDR2 SNTAGT. The CDR3 covers 10 residues. The CDR3 DNA reads TGTGCCAGGGACAGAGAGACCCAGTACTTC. Protein: CARDRETQYF.

In its sample, this clonotype was seen a few times. Here the CDR3 reads CATSRGAAYEQYF. The DNA for the CDR3 is TGTGCCACCAGCAGGGGGGCGGCCTACGAGCAGTACTTC. This chain uses TRBV15 with TRBJ2-7, with D perhaps matching TRBD1 (6 bases). The CDR3 sequence is 13 residues long. Per germline, CDR1 LNHNV and CDR2 YYDKDF (reference sequence). V gave up 3 bases and J gave up 2 bases, with 8 bases separating them.

Only one count was recorded for this clonotype. CDR3 DNA sequence: TGTGCCAGCAGGGAAGGCAGGATGCAGTTCTTC. Translation gives CASREGRMQFF. The chain joins TRBV7-2 to TRBJ2-1; D unclear. The CDR3 runs 11 residues. Germline V lookup: CDR1 SGHTA, CDR2 FQGNSA. Deletions cut 6 bases from V and 12 bases from J, with 12 bases between.

V usage is TRBV27 and J usage is TRBJ2-3; D is uncertain. Per the germline V gene, CDR1 is MNHEY and CDR2 is SMNVEV (reference sequence). This CDR3 comprises 14 residues. Between the trimmed V and J ends, which lost 3 bases and 6 bases, there was a span of 13 bases. The CDR3 nucleotides read TGTGCCAGCAGTTTGGACCGGGCTAGGGATACGCAGTATTTT. It encodes CASSLDRARDTQYF.

This clonotype was recorded at least ten times. Written as DNA, the CDR3 is TGTGCCAGCAGCCATAAACCTGGGACTAGCGGGAGGATGGGATCCTACGAGCAGTACTTC. Protein: CASSHKPGTSGRMGSYEQYF. The V gene is TRBV12-3 or TRBV12-4, the J gene TRBJ2-7, with TRBD2 identical over 15 bases. V shed 6 bases, J shed 1 base, and the junction held 16 bases outside the gene matches. The CDR3 spans 20 residues.

In its sample, this clonotype was seen many times. The rearrangement uses TRBV3-1 and TRBJ1-5; a possible D gene is TRBD1 (6 bases). The length of the CDR3 is 14 residues. The V end lost 3 bases, the J end lost 1 base, and 7 bases lay between the germline ends. In germline, CDR1 is LGHDT, CDR2 YNNKEL (reference sequence). Here the CDR3 reads CASSHRGSNQPQHF. For the CDR3, the DNA is TGTGCCAGCAGCCACAGGGGAAGCAATCAGCCCCAGCATTTT.

The chain employs TRBV27 and TRBJ2-1; 8 bases align to TRBD2. The V and J ends lost 6 bases and 2 bases, in that order; junction bases with no gene match: 6. CDR1 is MNHEY, CDR2 SMNVEV, per germline (reference sequence). The length of the CDR3 is 15 residues. The CDR3 reads CASRPRGGPYNEQFF. Here the CDR3 DNA reads TGTGCCAGCAGGCCCCGGGGGGGCCCCTACAATGAGCAGTTCTTC.

This clonotype appeared a few times. The J gene is TRBJ2-1, the V gene TRBV20-1; tentative D call: TRBD2 (6 bases). Deletions cut 3 bases from V and 1 base from J, with 10 bases between. CDR1 is DFQATT, CDR2 SNEGSKA, per germline (reference sequence). The CDR3 covers 14 residues. The DNA of the CDR3 is TGCAGTGCTAGTGGGGGAGGATCCTACAATGAGCAGTTCTTC. Its protein product is CSASGGGSYNEQFF.

V and J are TRBV12-3 or TRBV12-4 and TRBJ2-7, with 8 bases lining up with TRBD2. After removal of 3 bases from V and 5 bases from J, the junction contained 12 bases not matched to a gene. CDR3 length: 16 amino acids. The CDR3 DNA follows: TGTGCCAGCAGTTTCATGTGGGGACTAGGTCTTCACGAGCAGTACTTC. Residues: CASSFMWGLGLHEQYF.

On this clonotype: At one of its ends the junction is not consistent with the germline gene, which may arise from a read error. The CDR3 sequence: CSTRSTGRGYEQYF. The DNA of the CDR3 is TGCAGTACTAGGTCGACAGGGCGGGGATACGAGCAGTACTTC. J is TRBJ2-7 and V is TRBV20-1, with TRBD1 as a possible D gene (7 bases). The CDR3 runs 14 residues. Germline assignment: CDR1 DFQATT and CDR2 SNEGSKA (reference sequence).

This clonotype was counted only a few times. The chain couples TRBV4-3 to TRBJ2-3, with 9 bases fitting TRBD2. With V trimmed by 1 base and J by 4 bases, 12 bases remained unmatched. The CDR3 is made up of 18 amino acids. Germline V gene sequence: CDR1 LGHNA, CDR2 YSLEER. CDR3: CASSQGGPGLAGSDTQYF. The DNA for the CDR3 is TGCGCCAGCAGCCAAGGGGGACCGGGACTAGCCGGTTCAGATACGCAGTATTTT.

The V and J genes are TRBV3-1 and TRBJ2-1; D gene unclear. V gave up 1 base and J gave up 9 bases, with 10 bases separating them. CDR3 length: 13 amino acids. CDR1 and CDR2 (germline): LGHDT, YNNKEL (reference sequence). The CDR3 loop reads CASSQVGISEQFF. In nucleotides, the CDR3 is TGTGCCAGCAGCCAAGTAGGGATCTCTGAGCAGTTCTTC.

This clonotype was seen only a few times. V usage is TRBV28 and J usage is TRBJ2-6, with 8 bases identical to TRBD2. This CDR3 has 18 amino acids. Germline CDR1 is MDHEN and CDR2 is SYDVKM. Trimming took 6 bases from V and 2 from J; bases not matched to a gene: 12. The CDR3 spells CASSKRRAGGPGANVLTF. The CDR3 bases are TGTGCCAGCAGCAAAAGAAGGGCGGGAGGACCTGGGGCCAACGTCCTGACTTTC.

The rearrangement uses TRBV30 and TRBJ2-7, with TRBD2 matching 7 bases. CDR3 size: 13 residues. The germline V gene encodes CDR1 GTSNPN and CDR2 SVGIG (reference sequence). With 0 bases clipped from V and 2 bases from J, the junction kept 1 base outside the gene matches. CDR3 loop: CAWSVGGAYEQYF. CDR3 bases: TGTGCCTGGAGTGTGGGGGGGGCCTACGAGCAGTACTTC.

The genes are TRBV2 and TRBJ2-5; D is unresolved. The DNA end lines up better with TRBJ2-7; the J call may be wrong. The CDR3 covers 15 residues. CDR1 is SNHLY and CDR2 is FYNNEI in the germline V gene. Here the CDR3 reads CASRPTTGGTDEQYF. For the CDR3, the DNA is TGTGCCAGCAGACCAACTACCGGCGGTACCGACGAGCAGTACTTC.

V gene TRBV5-4 combines with J gene TRBJ2-1; TRBD2 matches 8 bases. Germline loops: CDR1 SGHNT, CDR2 YYREEE (reference sequence). The trim removed 0 bases at V and 2 bases at J, leaving 4 bases unmatched. The CDR3 contains 16 residues. The CDR3 loop is CASSLGGSGAYNEQFF. In DNA, the CDR3 is TGTGCCAGCAGCTTGGGGGGTAGCGGGGCCTACAATGAGCAGTTCTTC.

This clonotype was counted only a few times. V and J are TRBV7-9 and TRBJ2-3; the D gene could be TRBD1 or TRBD2 (6 bases each). The CDR3 totals 14 residues. Germline assignment: CDR1 SEHNR and CDR2 FQNEAQ (reference sequence). V lost 6 bases, J lost 7 bases, and 17 bases lay in between. DNA of the CDR3: TGTGCCAGCAGGATGGGGGGCGCAATGCATACGCAGTATTTT. This codes for CASRMGGAMHTQYF.

The chain uses TRBV7-9 and TRBJ1-2; no firm D call. V was trimmed by 4 bases and J by 8 bases, leaving 17 bases between them. CDR3 length: 14 amino acids. The germline V gene encodes CDR1 SEHNR and CDR2 FQNEAQ (reference sequence). In DNA, the CDR3 is TGTGCCAGCAGCTATGACGAGGCGGGCGAGGGCTACACCTTC. Translating gives CASSYDEAGEGYTF.

This chain connects TRBV28 to TRBJ1-5; D is possibly TRBD1 (5 bases). V gave up 6 bases and J gave up 6 bases, with 12 bases separating them. CDR1 is MDHEN, CDR2 SYDVKM, per germline. The CDR3 runs 13 residues. CDR3 amino acids: CASSPLGGQPQHF. The CDR3 bases are TGTGCCAGCAGCCCCCTGGGGGGTCAGCCCCAGCATTTT.